This T cell receptor (beta chain) was obtained from a study of blood T cell repertoires in COVID-19. About the study: From the United States, Italy and Spain came samples of acute and convalescent COVID-19. Sample material is recorded as cDNA or gDNA derived from T cells, B-cell-depleted T cells, or PBMCs.

Under the authors' procedure: Using reference gene primer amplification, nucleated cell counts were estimated. The assay was immunoSEQ multiplex PCR, and TCRdb's table has in-frame clones only and misses some. D and trimming were read from the DNA, whereas the V and J calls and clone size are those reported in that table. The data contain 100,000 to 150,000 clones, roughly 83% of them singletons. The trim removed 0 bases at V and 5 bases at J, leaving 9 bases unmatched. Germline loops: CDR1 SGHTA, CDR2 FQGNSA. This CDR3 comprises 16 residues. The sequenced sample consisted of peripheral blood. The J gene is TRBJ1-2, the V gene TRBV7-2, with TRBD1 matching 7 bases. This sequence was found in an elderly woman with acute or convalescent COVID-19. The CDR3 sequence: CASSLARQGPKYGYTF. The CDR3 DNA reads TGTGCCAGCAGCTTAGCCCGACAGGGCCCGAAATATGGCTACACCTTC.